A selection of T cell receptor beta chains follows, all from one sample in a study of cytomegalovirus exposure and HLA in healthy donors. The assay was immunoSEQ multiplex PCR, and TCRdb's table has in-frame clones only and misses some. The sample holds roughly 150,000 clones; roughly 80% are singletons and the top ten take approximately 5.5%. The sequenced sample was PBMCs. The receptors come from a man younger than 45 in good health and CMV-seropositive. CDR3s include the opening cysteine and the closing phenylalanine or tryptophan. The D gene is left open where the match is weak. Clone sizes are given selectively: once, few, many, or a class where the clone is expanded.

clone size | J gene | V gene | D gene | CDR3 DNA | CDR3 protein
NA | TRBJ2-2 | TRBV9 | TRBD1 | TGTGCCAGCAGCCGGGGACAGGTGAACACCGGGGAGCTGTTTTTT | CASSRGQVNTGELFF
NA | TRBJ2-4 | TRBV5-1 | NA | TGCGCCAGCAAGAGGGCAGGGGAAGACATTCAGTACTTC | CASKRAGEDIQYF
NA | TRBJ1-5 | TRBV28 | NA | TGTGCCAGCAGTTTACCTGGGGGCGGTCAGCCCCAGCATTTT | CASSLPGGGQPQHF
NA | TRBJ2-7 | TRBV30 | NA | TGTGCCTGGAGCGCCAGACATTACGAGCAGTACTTC | CAWSARHYEQYF
NA | TRBJ2-3 | TRBV4-1 | TRBD2 | TGCGCCAGCAGGCTACTAGCGGGGGAATCCACAGATACGCAGTATTTT | CASRLLAGESTDTQYF
NA | TRBJ2-5 | TRBV4-3 | TRBD1 | TGCGCCAGCAGCCAAGAAGGCCCGGGACAGGGGGCAGAGACCCAGTACTTC | CASSQEGPGQGAETQYF
few | TRBJ1-2 | TRBV7-2 | NA | TGTGCCAGCAGCTTATCGGGTTTGGGGAGCGAGGGCTACACCTTC | CASSLSGLGSEGYTF
once | TRBJ2-1 | TRBV27 | TRBD2 | TGTGCCAGCAAACGAGCGGGAGAAGGTTACAATGAGCAGTTCTTC | CASKRAGEGYNEQFF
NA | TRBJ2-7 | TRBV6-5 | TRBD1 | TGTGCCAGCAGTTACTCTGGGGGACAGTTATTTTACGAGCAGTACTTC | CASSYSGGQLFYEQYF
few | TRBJ2-3 | TRBV4-3 | TRBD1 | TGCGCCAGCAGCCAGATGGGACAGCGGTACACAGATACGCAGTATTTT | CASSQMGQRYTDTQYF
few | TRBJ2-1 | TRBV6-1 | NA | TGTGCCAGCAGTGAAAGCGTCCAGGGGGGCCACAATGAGCAGTTCTTC | CASSESVQGGHNEQFF
NA | TRBJ1-1 | TRBV9 | NA | TGTGCCAGCAGCGTAGCCCAAGGGCGGGCCACTGAAGCTTTCTTT | CASSVAQGRATEAFF
NA | TRBJ2-2 | TRBV5-1 | TRBD1 | TGCGCCAGCAGCCGGGACAGTAACACCGGGGAGCTGTTTTTT | CASSRDSNTGELFF
NA | TRBJ2-3 | TRBV6-4 | NA | TGTGCCAGCAGTTTACAGGGTTTATTCACAGATACGCAGTATTTT | CASSLQGLFTDTQYF
NA | TRBJ2-7 | TRBV18 | TRBD1 | TGTGCCAGCTCACCTCGACCGGGACAGGGTACCTACGAGCAGTACTTC | CASSPRPGQGTYEQYF
NA | TRBJ1-2 | TRBV28 | TRBD1 | TGTGCCAGCCGTAGGGGGCAGGCTAACTATGGCTACACCTTC | CASRRGQANYGYTF
NA | TRBJ2-7 | TRBV9 | TRBD1 | TGTGCCAGCAGCCCTAGCTCCGGGACAGGAGGCTACGAGCAGTACTTC | CASSPSSGTGGYEQYF
once | TRBJ2-7 | TRBV7-6 | TRBD2 | TGTGCCAGCAGCCCTCCCGGGGAGCGGGGGGTGGACGAGCAGTACTTC | CASSPPGERGVDEQYF
few | TRBJ2-3 | TRBV4-1 | TRBD2 | TGCGCCAGCAGCCAAGGCGTGGGACTAGGGGTAGCAGATACGCAGTATTTT | CASSQGVGLGVADTQYF
NA | TRBJ2-7 | TRBV4-1 | TRBD2 | TGCGCCAGCAAAGCGGGAGAGTCATGGGAGCAGTACTTC | CASKAGESWEQYF
NA | TRBJ2-7 | TRBV4-1 | TRBD1 | TGCGCCAGCAGCCTATTGACAGGGACGGGAGAGCAGTACTTC | CASSLLTGTGEQYF
NA | TRBJ2-6 | TRBV11-1 | NA | TGTGCCAGCAGCTTGAGCGGACTCCCCTCTGGGGCCAACGTCCTGACTTTC | CASSLSGLPSGANVLTF
NA | TRBJ1-4 | TRBV7-2 | NA | TGTGCCAGCAGCTCGGGGAAGGAAAAACTGTTTTTT | CASSSGKEKLFF
NA | TRBJ2-3 | TRBV7-8 | TRBD2 | TGTGCCAGCAGCGCGGGACTAGCGGGGGGGACCCCCACAGATACGCAGTATTTT | CASSAGLAGGTPTDTQYF
NA | TRBJ2-3 | TRBV7-2 | TRBD2 | TGTGCCAGCAGCTTAGGGCCGGGGGGGCCGGGAGATACGCAGTATTTT | CASSLGPGGPGDTQYF
NA | TRBJ2-1 | TRBV7-9 | NA | TGTGCCAGCAGCCTCCGTACTAGTTATGAGCAGTTCTTC | CASSLRTSYEQFF
NA | TRBJ2-7 | TRBV6-5 | TRBD2 | TGTGCCAGCAGTTACGCCGGGGGGGTATCCTACGAGCAGTACTTC | CASSYAGGVSYEQYF
once | TRBJ2-1 | TRBV30 | NA | TGTGCCTGGAGTGAAGGGAAGGGGGAGCAGTTCTTC | CAWSEGKGEQFF
NA | TRBJ2-7 | TRBV6-5 | NA | TGTGCCAGCAGTTTAGGGGGGGGCTACGAGCAGTACTTC | CASSLGGGYEQYF
NA | TRBJ2-2 | TRBV21-1 | NA | TGTGCCAGCTCCCCAGGGGAGGGGTCCGGGGAGCTGTTTTTT | CASSPGEGSGELFF
NA | TRBJ2-3 | TRBV25-1 | NA | TGTGCCAGCAGTGGAGGTTTTGTCGGGGGGCCCCGGGCAGATACGCAGTATTTT | CASSGGFVGGPRADTQYF
NA | TRBJ2-7 | TRBV30 | NA | TGTGCCTGGAGTGGACTAGGCTCCTACGAGCAGTACTTC | CAWSGLGSYEQYF
NA | TRBJ2-3 | TRBV5-1 | TRBD2 | TGCGCCAGCAGTGGCGGGGGGCTAAACACAGATACGCAGTATTTT | CASSGGGLNTDTQYF
NA | TRBJ1-2 | TRBV6-5 | NA | TGTGCCAGCAGCTCTACAGGGAACTATGGCTACACCTTC | CASSSTGNYGYTF
NA | TRBJ2-3 | TRBV7-9 | TRBD1 | TGTGCCAGCAGCTCACAGGGGGCCACAGATACGCAGTATTTT | CASSSQGATDTQYF
few | TRBJ2-7 | TRBV27 | TRBD2 | TGTGCCAGCAGTTCCTTGCGGGCTAGCGGGAGAGGAGAGCAGTACTTC | CASSSLRASGRGEQYF
NA | TRBJ1-6 | TRBV4-1 | TRBD1 | TGCGCCAGCAGCCAAGCGACCCAGGGGGAGTCACCCCTCCACTTT | CASSQATQGESPLHF
NA | TRBJ2-2 | TRBV5-1 | TRBD1 | TGCGCCAGCAGCTTGAACTACAGGGGGTCTAGCACCGGGGAGCTGTTTTTT | CASSLNYRGSSTGELFF
NA | TRBJ2-3 | TRBV7-7 | NA | TGTGCCAGCAGCTTGCAGGGCACAGATACGCAGTATTTT | CASSLQGTDTQYF
NA | TRBJ2-1 | TRBV6-1 | NA | TGTGCCAGCAGTGAAGACAACTCCTACAATGAGCAGTTCTTC | CASSEDNSYNEQFF
NA | TRBJ2-1 | TRBV7-8 | NA | TGTGCCAGCAGCTCCGGGGTGGTATACAATGAGCAGTTCTTC | CASSSGVVYNEQFF
NA | TRBJ2-1 | TRBV7-2 | TRBD2 | TGTGCCAGCAGCTTACAACCCAAAAGACTAGCCAATGAGCAGTTCTTC | CASSLQPKRLANEQFF
NA | TRBJ1-5 | TRBV2 | NA | TGTGCCAGCAATTGGGGGGGACCAGGGAATCAGCCCCAGCATTTT | CASNWGGPGNQPQHF
NA | TRBJ1-2 | TRBV19 | NA | TGTGCCAGTAGTATAGTCGCAAACTCTCGAGGGTGGTATGGCTACACCTTC | CASSIVANSRGWYGYTF
NA | TRBJ2-3 | TRBV5-6 | TRBD2 | TGTGCCAGCAGCTTGGAACGAGCGGGGGGGCATACGCAGTATTTT | CASSLERAGGHTQYF
NA | TRBJ2-2 | TRBV29-1 | TRBD1 | TGCAGCGTTGTGGGGGACAGGAGAAGCGGGGAGCTGTTTTTT | CSVVGDRRSGELFF
NA | TRBJ2-1 | TRBV6-4 | TRBD2 | TGTGCCAGCAGTGACCTCTTAGCGGGGGGGCATAATGAGCAGTTCTTC | CASSDLLAGGHNEQFF
NA | TRBJ2-7 | TRBV29-1 | TRBD2 | TGCAGCGTAAAACTAGCGGGAGGGAGGAGATCCTACGAGCAGTACTTC | CSVKLAGGRRSYEQYF
NA | TRBJ2-7 | TRBV6-6 | TRBD1 | TGTGCCAGCACCCCGACAGGGTCCTACGAGCAGTACTTC | CASTPTGSYEQYF
NA | TRBJ2-1 | TRBV28 | TRBD2 | TGTGCCAGCAGTTTAGCGGGGGGGCTGGTCTATGAGCAGTTCTTC | CASSLAGGLVYEQFF
NA | TRBJ2-1 | TRBV2 | NA | TGTGCCAGCAGTGCCGGCAGGGGAAGATACAATGAGCAGTTCTTC | CASSAGRGRYNEQFF
NA | TRBJ2-1 | TRBV18 | NA | TGTGCCAGCTCACCACTCCCCAACTACAATGAGCAGTTCTTC | CASSPLPNYNEQFF
NA | TRBJ2-5 | TRBV5-8 | NA | TGTGCCAGCAGCTTGCCCCGGGGAGCGAACACGGGGACCCAGTACTTC | CASSLPRGANTGTQYF
NA | TRBJ1-5 | TRBV2 | NA | TGTGCCAGCAGTGAAGCGCGGGACAATCAGCCCCAGCATTTT | CASSEARDNQPQHF
NA | TRBJ2-2 | TRBV18 | NA | TGTGCCAGCTCACCAGGCAGAATCGGCGAGGCGACCGGGGAGCTGTTTTTT | CASSPGRIGEATGELFF
NA | TRBJ2-7 | TRBV5-1 | TRBD1 | TGCGCCAGCTGCCTCACTCCGGGACAGACCTACGAGCAGTACTTC | CASCLTPGQTYEQYF
NA | TRBJ2-1 | TRBV19 | TRBD2 | TGTGCCAGTAGTATGTCCGGGGGGGATTACAATGAGCAGTTCTTC | CASSMSGGDYNEQFF